These 20 T cell receptor beta chains came from one sample sequenced in a study of blood T cell repertoires in COVID-19 (dated by TCRdb to about 2020). The library came from the immunoSEQ multiplex PCR assay. TCRdb holds this immuneACCESS table with in-frame rearrangements only. Some clones are missing; in checked studies, unresolved V genes explain under half, and the rest has no known cause. The sample table records roughly 87,000 clones; roughly 86% of these occur just once. The ten most abundant clones make up approximately 8.1% of the sample. The specimen sequenced was peripheral blood. The origin of the receptors is a middle-aged man with active COVID-19.

J is TRBJ2-4 and V is TRBV7-2; the match to TRBD2 covers 7 bases. Looked up from germline, CDR1 is SGHTA and CDR2 is FQGNSA. Losses at the gene ends were 0 bases for V and 8 bases for J; bases not matched to a gene: 4. CDR3 length: 14 residues. The CDR3 nucleotides read TGTGCCAGCAGCTTAGCGGAGGGAGGGGACATTCAGTACTTC. It specifies CASSLAEGGDIQYF.

V usage is TRBV6-1 and J usage is TRBJ2-1, with TRBD2 identical over 7 bases. The CDR3 has 15 amino acids. The germline V gene has CDR1 MNHNS and CDR2 SASEGT. Trimming took 0 bases from V and 2 from J; bases not matched to a gene: 1. The CDR3 here is CASSEAGGPYNEQFF. The CDR3 DNA is TGTGCCAGCAGTGAAGCGGGAGGGCCCTACAATGAGCAGTTCTTC.

The V and J genes are TRBV7-6 and TRBJ1-4; D may be TRBD1 (5 bases). Trimming removed 1 base at V and 8 bases at J, with 23 bases between. The CDR3 covers 18 residues. In germline, CDR1 is SGHVS, CDR2 FNYEAQ. CDR3 DNA: TGTGCCAGCAGCTTAGATCCCACGGACGGGGGAGTTAGGGAAAAACTGTTTTTT. Encoded protein: CASSLDPTDGGVREKLFF. The full variable domain, its missing parts supplied by reference TRBV7-6 and TRBJ1-4, is GAGVSQSPRYKVTKRGQDVALRCDPISGHVSLYWYRQALGQGPEFLTYFNYEAQQDKSGLPNDRFSAERPEGSISTLTIQRTEQRDSAMYRCASSLDPTDGGVREKLFFGSGTQLSVL.

This chain joins TRBV19 and TRBJ1-1, with a weak D call TRBD1 (6 bases). Germline CDR1 LNHDA, CDR2 SQIVND (reference sequence). Trimming took 6 bases from V and 4 from J, leaving 21 bases between them. The CDR3 runs to 16 residues. CDR3 in amino acids: CASSTPSSGERTEAFF. The CDR3 DNA reads as TGTGCCAGTAGCACCCCCTCCTCAGGGGAGCGCACTGAAGCTTTCTTT.

The chain recombines TRBV24-1 with TRBJ1-2; D call uncertain. The germline gives CDR1 KGHDR, CDR2 SFDVKD. The CDR3 loop spans 15 amino acids. V lost 1 base to trimming and J lost 4 bases, with 12 bases between them. CDR3 residues: CATSDFSLGSYGYTF. The CDR3 region has the DNA TGTGCCACCAGTGATTTCTCCCTAGGTTCCTATGGCTACACCTTC.

This chain connects TRBV6-5 to TRBJ2-7; unclear D gene. This CDR3 contains 15 residues. Germline V gene lookup returns CDR1 MNHEY and CDR2 SVGAGI. The V and J ends lost 0 bases and 6 bases respectively, with 15 bases between them. The chain's CDR3 is CASSYSLGQPFEQYF. The DNA for the CDR3 is TGTGCCAGCAGTTACTCCCTCGGTCAACCCTTCGAGCAGTACTTC.

The V call is TRBV9, the J call TRBJ1-2, with 7 nucleotides matching TRBD1. CDR1 and CDR2 (germline): SGDLS, YYNGEE. V gave up 3 bases and J gave up 1 base; unmatched junction bases: 3. This CDR3 is 14 amino acids long. The CDR3 bases are TGTGCCAGCAGCGACGGACAGGTTAACTATGGCTACACCTTC. This encodes CASSDGQVNYGYTF.

V usage is TRBV7-6 and J usage is TRBJ2-1; the match to TRBD2 covers 7 bases. The CDR3 is made up of 14 amino acids. Germline CDR1 reads SGHVS; CDR2 reads FNYEAQ. V lost 5 bases, J lost 4 bases, and 5 bases stayed unmatched. CDR3 coding DNA: TGTGCCAGCAGCGGAGGCGGGGGTTACAATGAGCAGTTCTTC. Translating gives CASSGGGGYNEQFF.

J is TRBJ1-5 and V is TRBV27, with 9 bases lining up with TRBD1. The CDR3 has 15 amino acids. The V segment lost 5 bases and the J segment 9 bases; nucleotides outside the gene matches: 11. In germline, CDR1 is MNHEY, CDR2 SMNVEV (reference sequence). The CDR3 bases are TGTGCCAGCAGTCCCCCGGGACAGGGCGGTGTGCCCCAGCATTTT. Protein: CASSPPGQGGVPQHF.

The chain has TRBV7-3 and TRBJ2-2; 7 positions match TRBD1. Germline V gene sequence: CDR1 SGHTA, CDR2 FQGTGA. The V gene end was trimmed by 5 bases and the J gene end by 6 bases; junction bases not matched to a gene: 12. CDR3 length equals 16 residues. CDR3 nucleotides: TGTGCCAGCAGCCAACTAATGAGGGGGCACGCCGGGGAGCTGTTTTTT. The encoded protein is CASSQLMRGHAGELFF.

The chain links TRBV28 to TRBJ1-2; possibly TRBD1 for D (5 bases). V was trimmed by 2 bases and J by 8 bases, leaving 9 bases between them. The CDR3 sequence is 12 residues long. Germline V gene lookup returns CDR1 MDHEN and CDR2 SYDVKM. The CDR3 loop reads CASSLGAQGYTF. CDR3 bases: TGTGCCAGCAGTTTAGGGGCGCAGGGCTACACCTTC.

V and J are TRBV7-9 and TRBJ2-6; 8 nucleotides line up with TRBD1. Germline-derived CDR1 and CDR2 are SEHNR and FQNEAQ (reference sequence). Losses at the gene ends were 5 bases for V and 0 bases for J; bases not matched to a gene: 9. There are 18 residues in the CDR3. The CDR3 DNA follows: TGTGCCAGCAGCCCACCCGGGACAGGAGTCTCTGGGGCCAACGTCCTGACTTTC. Amino acid sequence: CASSPPGTGVSGANVLTF.

The V and J genes are TRBV18 and TRBJ2-7, with TRBD2 identical over 10 bases. The CDR3 is made up of 17 amino acids. V lost 3 bases to trimming and J lost 0 bases; unmatched junction nucleotides: 8. Germline CDR1 and CDR2: KGHSH and LQKENI. The CDR3 DNA reads TGTGCCAGCTCACCGGCTAGCGGGGGCTCTTCCTCCTACGAGCAGTACTTC. Protein: CASSPASGGSSSYEQYF. Supplemented by reference TRBV18 and TRBJ2-7, the full variable domain reads NAGVMQNPRHLVRRRGQEARLRCSPMKGHSHVYWYRQLPEEGLKFMVYLQKENIIDESGMPKERFSAEFPKEGPSILRIQQVVRGDSAAYFCASSPASGGSSSYEQYFGPGTRLTVT.

The CDR3 DNA sequence: TGTGCCAGCAGCTTGGCGGGTGGTGAAGCTTTCTTT. Its translation: CASSLAGGEAFF. V and J are TRBV5-6 and TRBJ1-1; D gene uncertain. V lost 0 bases to trimming and J lost 7 bases, with 7 bases between them. Germline CDR1 SGHDT, CDR2 YYEEEE. The CDR3 extends over 12 amino acids.

The rearrangement uses TRBV18 and TRBJ2-1; D may be TRBD2 (5 bases). V shed 6 bases and J shed 7 bases, with 19 bases lying between them. Germline V CDR1 and CDR2: KGHSH, LQKENI. The CDR3 is made up of 15 amino acids. The CDR3 coding sequence is TGTGCCAGCTCCCTCGAGCGGCATCCCGGGAATGAGCAGTTCTTC. The encoded protein is CASSLERHPGNEQFF.

The chain has TRBV10-3 and TRBJ1-1, with 9 positions matching TRBD1. J was trimmed by 1 base and V by 8 bases; bases with no gene match: 2. The CDR3 consists of 13 residues. CDR1 is ENHRY, CDR2 SYGVKD, per germline. The CDR3 DNA reads TGTGCCATCCTGGACAGGGGGAACACTGAAGCTTTCTTT. It encodes CAILDRGNTEAFF.

The genes are TRBV5-4 and TRBJ1-6; D is undetermined. CDR1 and CDR2 (germline): SGHNT, YYREEE (reference sequence). V shed 6 bases and J shed 0 bases, with 19 bases lying between them. The CDR3 totals 18 residues. CDR3 sequence: CASTTAKGGGSYNSPLHF. The CDR3 region has the DNA TGTGCCAGCACTACTGCGAAGGGAGGTGGCTCCTATAATTCACCCCTCCACTTT.

V and J are TRBV28 and TRBJ2-5; possibly TRBD2 for D (7 bases). This CDR3 is 13 amino acids long. Trimming cost V 2 bases and J 4 bases, with 8 bases left between them. The germline V gene encodes CDR1 MDHEN and CDR2 SYDVKM. In DNA, the CDR3 is TGTGCCAGCAGTTTAAGGGGGGGAGAGACCCAGTACTTC. This encodes CASSLRGGETQYF.

The CDR3 sequence is CASSKSTSSSYNEQFF. The CDR3 nucleotides are TGCGCCAGCAGTAAAAGCACCTCAAGCTCCTACAATGAGCAGTTCTTC. The rearrangement joins TRBV5-1 to TRBJ2-1; D is uncertain. V dropped 5 bases and J dropped 0 bases, with 15 bases sitting between them. The CDR3 totals 16 residues. CDR1 is SGHRS, CDR2 YFSETQ, per germline.

The chain uses TRBV15 and TRBJ2-4; 8 bases are a match to TRBD1. From germline, CDR1 is LNHNV and CDR2 YYDKDF (reference sequence). V gave up 1 base and J gave up 0 bases; unmatched junction bases: 2. The CDR3 consists of 16 residues. The CDR3 DNA is TGTGCCACCAGCAGAGGGACAGGGCTAGCCAAAAACATTCAGTACTTC. This encodes CATSRGTGLAKNIQYF.